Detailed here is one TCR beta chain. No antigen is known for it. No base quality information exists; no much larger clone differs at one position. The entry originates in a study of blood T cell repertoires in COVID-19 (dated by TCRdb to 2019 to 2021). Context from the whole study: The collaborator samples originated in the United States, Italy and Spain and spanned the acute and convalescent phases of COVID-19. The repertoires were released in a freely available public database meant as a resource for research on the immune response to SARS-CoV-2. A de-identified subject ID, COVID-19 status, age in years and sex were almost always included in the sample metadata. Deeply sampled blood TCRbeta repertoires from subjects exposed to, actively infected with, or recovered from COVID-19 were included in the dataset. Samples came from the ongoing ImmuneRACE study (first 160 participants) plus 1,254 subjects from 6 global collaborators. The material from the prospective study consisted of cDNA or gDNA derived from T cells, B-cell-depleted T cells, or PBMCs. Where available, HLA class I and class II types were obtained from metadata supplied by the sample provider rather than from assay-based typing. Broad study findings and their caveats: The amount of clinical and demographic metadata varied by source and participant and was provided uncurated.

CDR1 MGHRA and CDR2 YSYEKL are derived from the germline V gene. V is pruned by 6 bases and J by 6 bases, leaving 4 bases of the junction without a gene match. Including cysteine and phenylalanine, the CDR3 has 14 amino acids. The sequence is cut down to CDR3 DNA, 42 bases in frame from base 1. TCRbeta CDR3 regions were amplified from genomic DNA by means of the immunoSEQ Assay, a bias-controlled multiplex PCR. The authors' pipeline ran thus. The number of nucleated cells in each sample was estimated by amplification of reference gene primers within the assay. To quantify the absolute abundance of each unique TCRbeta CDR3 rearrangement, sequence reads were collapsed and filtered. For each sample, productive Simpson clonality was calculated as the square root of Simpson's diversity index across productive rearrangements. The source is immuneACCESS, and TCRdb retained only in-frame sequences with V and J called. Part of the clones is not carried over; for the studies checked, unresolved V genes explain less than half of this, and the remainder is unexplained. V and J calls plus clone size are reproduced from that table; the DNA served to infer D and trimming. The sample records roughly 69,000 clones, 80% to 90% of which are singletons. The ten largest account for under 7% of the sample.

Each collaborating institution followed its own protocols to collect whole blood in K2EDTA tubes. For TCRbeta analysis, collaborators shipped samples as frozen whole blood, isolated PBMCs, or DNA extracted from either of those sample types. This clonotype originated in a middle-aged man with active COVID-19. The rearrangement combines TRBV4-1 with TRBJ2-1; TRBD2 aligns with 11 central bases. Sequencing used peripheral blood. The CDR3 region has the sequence CASSPGLAANEQFF. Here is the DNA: TGCGCCAGCAGTCCGGGACTAGCGGCCAATGAGCAGTTCTTC.